This T cell receptor beta chain was found in a study of T cell clones after liver transplantation. Study at large: Samples came pre-transplant, pre-randomization before withdrawal, and post-randomization after withdrawal ended.

Clones were read by immunoSEQ multiplex PCR, and TCRdb kept only the in-frame ones, dropping some. Of roughly 100,000 clones detected, 80% to 90% appear once; the ten largest clones hold approximately 2.9%. In germline, CDR1 is SEHNR, CDR2 FQNEAQ (reference sequence). V shed 6 bases and J 4 bases; nucleotides not matched to a gene: 5. The CDR3 extends over 14 amino acids. Specimen: CD4+ T cells from blood, collected approximately 4 years after liver transplant. The rearrangement joins TRBV7-9 to TRBJ2-1; 8 positions match TRBD1. The sequence came from a human patient who received a liver transplant. Part of the T cell pool may stem from the graft donor. This CDR3 reads CASSYGTGYNEQFF. DNA of the CDR3: TGTGCCAGCAGTTACGGGACAGGTTACAATGAGCAGTTCTTC.